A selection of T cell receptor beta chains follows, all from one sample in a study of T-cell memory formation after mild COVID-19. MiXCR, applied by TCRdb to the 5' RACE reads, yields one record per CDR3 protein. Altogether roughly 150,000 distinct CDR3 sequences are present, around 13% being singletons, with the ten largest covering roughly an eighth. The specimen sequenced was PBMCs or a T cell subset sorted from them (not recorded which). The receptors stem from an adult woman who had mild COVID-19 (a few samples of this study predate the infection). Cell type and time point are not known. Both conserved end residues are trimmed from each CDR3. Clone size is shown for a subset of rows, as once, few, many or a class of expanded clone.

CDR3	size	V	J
ASSQGLGNQPQH	NA	TRBV3-1	TRBJ1-5
ASRIGGGTNPTNEQF	few	TRBV12-3/TRBV12-4	TRBJ2-1
ASSLIGPTEAF	many	TRBV7-9	TRBJ1-1
SADSPSTDTQY	NA	TRBV20-1	TRBJ2-3
ASSSYGLAGVETQY	few	TRBV7-9	TRBJ2-5
SVAGLAGERLAKNIQY	few	TRBV29-1	TRBJ2-4
SARDLTVGEKLF	NA	TRBV20-1	TRBJ1-4
ASSQVVGQDRNYGYT	few	TRBV14	TRBJ1-2
ASNPGTGGKEQY	few	TRBV12-3/TRBV12-4	TRBJ2-7
ASSALRGGRADEQF	NA	TRBV6-4	TRBJ2-1
ASSIDNQRTGGQF	NA	TRBV19	TRBJ2-1
SPRSLAGGEDTQY	few	TRBV20-1	TRBJ2-3
ASSPSGTTYNEQF	NA	TRBV7-2	TRBJ2-1
ASSPAGEETQY	NA	TRBV6-2/TRBV6-3	TRBJ2-5
ASSLDPSSGANVLT	NA	TRBV7-8	TRBJ2-6
ASSVGGGAYNEQF	NA	TRBV9	TRBJ2-1
ASSANQGSEQY	few	TRBV5-6	TRBJ2-7